The sequence of this T cell receptor (beta chain) was determined in a study of T cells in Graves' hyperthyroidism and ophthalmopathy. Findings of the study overall: The model forecast ophthalmopathy, anticipating it by a median approximately 6.1 months before onset. Ophthalmopathy stood apart from stable hyperthyroidism in a 13 V-J model.

From RNA transcripts, TCR beta CDR3 regions were amplified. In the first-round RT-PCR of the TCR CDR3, the HTBI primer set was used. TCRdb called the multiplex PCR reads again in MiXCR, with one record for every CDR3 protein. The table shows 300,000 to 400,000 distinct CDR3 sequences, with over 20% occurring only once. Worth noting for this clonotype: The antigen is undetermined.

V was cut by 4 bases and J by 1 base, with 11 bases left in between. The germline V gene encodes CDR1 SGHNT and CDR2 YYREEE (reference sequence). The CDR3 is made up of 14 amino acids. Patients were excluded because of uncontrolled infection, other autoimmune disease, pregnancy or lactation. The specimen was blood. The chain uses TRBV5-4 and TRBJ2-5, with D possibly matching TRBD1 (6 bases). The TCR comes from a woman in her forties or fifties with Graves' hyperthyroidism. The DNA for the CDR3 is TGTGCCAGCAGCACAAGGACAGTCCAAGAGACCCAGTACTTC. Translating gives CASSTRTVQETQYF.